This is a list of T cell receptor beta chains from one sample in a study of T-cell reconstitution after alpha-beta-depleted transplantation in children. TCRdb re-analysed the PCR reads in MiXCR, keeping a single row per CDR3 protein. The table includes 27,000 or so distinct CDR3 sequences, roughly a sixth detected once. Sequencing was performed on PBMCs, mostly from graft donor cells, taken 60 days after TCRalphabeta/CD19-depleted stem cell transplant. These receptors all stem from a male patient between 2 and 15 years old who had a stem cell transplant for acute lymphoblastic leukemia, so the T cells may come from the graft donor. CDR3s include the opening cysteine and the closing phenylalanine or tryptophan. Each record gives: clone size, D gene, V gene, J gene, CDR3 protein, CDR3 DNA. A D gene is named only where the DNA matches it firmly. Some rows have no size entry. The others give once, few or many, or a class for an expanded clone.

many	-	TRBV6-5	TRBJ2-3	CASTDEDTQYF	TGTGCCAGCACCGACGAGGATACGCAGTATTTT
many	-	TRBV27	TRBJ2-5	CASSGLGPRETQYF	TGTGCCAGCAGTGGACTGGGACCACGAGAGACCCAGTACTTC
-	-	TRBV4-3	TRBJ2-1	CASSQDKIDEQFF	TGCGCCAGCAGCCAAGATAAGATAGATGAGCAGTTCTTC
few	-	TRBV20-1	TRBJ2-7	CSARDHGLAYEQYF	TGCAGTGCTAGAGATCACGGATTAGCCTACGAGCAGTACTTC
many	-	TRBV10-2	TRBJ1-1	CASRLGRNTEAFF	TGCGCCAGCAGGTTGGGAAGGAACACTGAAGCTTTCTTT
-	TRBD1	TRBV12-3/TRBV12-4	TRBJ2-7	CASSLQGIAFPYF	TGTGCCAGCAGTCTACAGGGGATCGCCTTTCCGTACTTC
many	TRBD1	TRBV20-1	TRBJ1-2	CSASWSPGQGSSGYTF	TGCAGTGCTAGTTGGTCCCCTGGACAGGGCTCAAGTGGCTACACCTTC
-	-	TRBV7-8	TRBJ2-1	CASSLAVDDEQFF	TGTGCCAGCAGCTTAGCCGTGGATGATGAGCAGTTCTTC
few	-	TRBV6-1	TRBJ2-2	CASSKGVNTGELFF	TGTGCCAGCAGCAAGGGGGTTAACACCGGGGAGCTGTTTTTT
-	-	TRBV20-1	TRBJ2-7	CSANARIQAYEQYF	TGCAGTGCTAACGCCCGGATCCAAGCCTACGAGCAGTACTTC
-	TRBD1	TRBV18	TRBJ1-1	CASSPVGQGRTEAFF	TGTGCCAGCTCACCGGTGGGACAGGGTCGTACTGAAGCTTTCTTT
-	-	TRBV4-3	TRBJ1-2	CASSQTGDGYTF	TGCGCCAGCAGCCAAACCGGGGATGGCTACACCTTC
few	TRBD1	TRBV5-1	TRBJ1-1	CASTQGGVNTEAFF	TGCGCCAGCACCCAGGGGGGGGTGAACACTGAAGCTTTCTTT
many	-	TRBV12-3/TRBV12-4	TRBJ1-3	CASSLVAGGVNTIYF	TGTGCCAGCAGTTTAGTGGCCGGGGGAGTAAACACCATATATTTT
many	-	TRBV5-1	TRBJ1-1	CASSLSGGLGTEAFF	TGCGCCAGCAGCTTGTCCGGGGGGCTTGGTACTGAAGCTTTCTTT
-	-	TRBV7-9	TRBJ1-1	CASLVKGGNTEAFF	TGTGCCAGCTTGGTGAAGGGGGGGAACACTGAAGCTTTCTTT
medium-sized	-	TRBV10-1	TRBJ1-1	CASSESLPNTEAFF	TGCGCCAGCAGTGAGTCGCTTCCGAACACTGAAGCTTTCTTT
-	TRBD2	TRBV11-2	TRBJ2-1	CASSLGTSGGMSYNEQFF	TGTGCCAGCAGCTTAGGGACTAGCGGGGGGATGTCATACAATGAGCAGTTCTTC
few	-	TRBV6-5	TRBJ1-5	CASSYDTGSNQPQHF	TGTGCCAGCAGTTACGATACGGGTAGCAATCAGCCCCAGCATTTT
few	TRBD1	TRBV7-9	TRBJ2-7	CASSSLVGTAYEQYF	TGTGCCAGCAGCTCACTCGTCGGGACAGCCTACGAGCAGTACTTC
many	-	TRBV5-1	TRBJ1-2	CASSFNRDAGYTF	TGCGCCAGCAGCTTCAACAGGGATGCTGGCTACACCTTC
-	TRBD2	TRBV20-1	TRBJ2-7	CSVAPGTSGINEQYF	TGCAGTGTTGCGCCTGGGACTAGCGGGATTAACGAGCAGTACTTC
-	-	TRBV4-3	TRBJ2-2	CASSQIGQGANTGELFF	TGCGCCAGCAGCCAAATCGGGCAGGGAGCGAACACCGGGGAGCTGTTTTTT
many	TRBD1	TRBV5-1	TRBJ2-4	CASSLGDRGKNIQYF	TGCGCCAGCAGCTTGGGGGACAGGGGCAAAAACATTCAGTACTTC
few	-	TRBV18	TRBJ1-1	CASLFQQEAFF	TGTGCCAGCTTATTTCAGCAAGAAGCTTTCTTT
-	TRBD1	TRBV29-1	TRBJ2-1	CSSRDRGGMGPNEQFF	TGCAGCTCCCGGGACAGGGGAGGAATGGGCCCCAATGAGCAGTTCTTC
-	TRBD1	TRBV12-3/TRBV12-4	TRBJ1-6	CASSTTGGSSNSPLHF	TGTGCCAGCAGCACCACAGGGGGCTCGAGTAATTCACCCCTCCACTTT
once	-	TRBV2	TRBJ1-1	CASSESGGGLMNTEAFF	TGTGCCAGCAGTGAAAGCGGGGGGGGCCTAATGAACACTGAAGCTTTCTTT
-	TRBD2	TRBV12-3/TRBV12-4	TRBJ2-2	CASRTGLAVSGELFF	TGTGCCAGCAGGACGGGACTAGCGGTCAGCGGGGAGCTGTTTTTT
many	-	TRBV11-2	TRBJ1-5	CASSRQADQPQHF	TGTGCCAGCAGCAGACAGGCGGATCAGCCCCAGCATTTT
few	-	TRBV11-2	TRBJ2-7	CASTRGGYEQYF	TGTGCCAGCACCCGGGGCGGCTACGAGCAGTACTTC
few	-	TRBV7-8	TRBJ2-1	CASSLAGLFSYNEQFF	TGTGCCAGCAGCTTAGCGGGACTTTTCTCCTACAATGAGCAGTTCTTC
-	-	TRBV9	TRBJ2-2	CASRGATNTGELFF	TGTGCCAGCCGCGGGGCAACGAACACCGGGGAGCTGTTTTTT
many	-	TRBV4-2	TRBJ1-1	CASSQGEQVNTEAFF	TGTGCCAGCAGCCAAGGGGAACAGGTGAACACTGAAGCTTTCTTT
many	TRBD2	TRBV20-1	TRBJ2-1	CSARDLGFTRLAGYNEQFF	TGCAGTGCTAGAGATCTTGGGTTTACGCGGCTAGCGGGATACAATGAGCAGTTCTTC
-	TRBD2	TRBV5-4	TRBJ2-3	CASSLKRGDGDTQYF	TGTGCCAGCAGCTTGAAGCGGGGGGATGGAGATACGCAGTATTTT
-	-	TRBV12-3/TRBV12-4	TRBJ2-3	CASRGDSLGTDTQYF	TGTGCCAGCAGGGGGGACTCCCTTGGAACGGATACGCAGTATTTT
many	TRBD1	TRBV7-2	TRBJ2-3	CASSTVGTGVTDTQYF	TGTGCCAGCAGCACAGTCGGGACAGGGGTGACAGATACGCAGTATTTT
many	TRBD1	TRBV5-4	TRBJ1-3	CASSPGQGTSSSGNTIYF	TGTGCCAGCAGCCCTGGACAGGGGACATCGAGCTCTGGAAACACCATATATTTT
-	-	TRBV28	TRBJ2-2	CASSSRLFVELFF	TGTGCCAGCAGTTCGCGCCTTTTCGTGGAGCTGTTTTTT
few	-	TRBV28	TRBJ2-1	CASSSWGGPYNEQFF	TGTGCCAGCAGTTCATGGGGGGGCCCCTACAATGAGCAGTTCTTC
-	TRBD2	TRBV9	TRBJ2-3	CASSISGRGADTQYF	TGTGCCAGCAGCATTAGCGGGAGAGGGGCAGATACGCAGTATTTT
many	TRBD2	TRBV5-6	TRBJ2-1	CASSFDRTSGGNNEQFF	TGTGCCAGCAGCTTCGACAGGACTAGCGGGGGAAACAATGAGCAGTTCTTC
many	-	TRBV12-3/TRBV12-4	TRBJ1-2	CASSLGPGPAAYGYTF	TGTGCCAGCAGTTTGGGCCCCGGGCCGGCGGCCTATGGCTACACCTTC
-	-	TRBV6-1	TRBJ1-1	CASRLPGHSNTEAFF	TGTGCCAGCAGATTGCCGGGACACTCAAACACTGAAGCTTTCTTT
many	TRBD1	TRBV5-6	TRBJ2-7	CASSFDRGARSYEQYF	TGTGCCAGCAGCTTTGACAGGGGCGCCAGATCGTACGAGCAGTACTTC
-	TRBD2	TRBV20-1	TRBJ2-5	CSAEAGGPGLVAETQYF	TGCAGTGCTGAGGCGGGAGGGCCCGGGCTGGTAGCAGAGACCCAGTACTTC